One sample yielded the 22 T cell receptor beta chains listed below, sequenced in a study of cytomegalovirus exposure and HLA in healthy donors. Primers included in the PCR were 60 Vbeta and 13 Jbeta primers. Profiled with immunoSEQ multiplex PCR; TCRdb holds only in-frame clones, not every one. The sample lists about 200,000 clones, 75% to 80% seen once, with 13% to 15% in the top ten. The source material was PBMCs. The source of these receptors is a young woman in good health and CMV-seropositive.

This clone was counted between two and nine times. V and J are TRBV5-1 and TRBJ2-4; 10 bases agree with TRBD1. CDR3 size: 17 residues. Germline trimming cut 0 bases from V and 0 bases from J; bases unmatched to any gene: 3. Per the germline V gene, CDR1 is SGHRS and CDR2 is YFSETQ. The CDR3 nucleotides are TGCGCCAGCAGCTTGGGGACAGGGGGACTAGCCAAAAACATTCAGTACTTC. It translates to CASSLGTGGLAKNIQYF.

This chain links TRBV7-9 with TRBJ2-1, with TRBD2 identical over 8 bases. Germline V CDR1 and CDR2: SEHNR, FQNEAQ (reference sequence). The CDR3 length is 17 residues. The ends lost 2 bases at V and 6 bases at J; junction bases unmatched: 12. CDR3: CASSLRTGTRLANEQFF. CDR3 nucleotides: TGTGCCAGCAGCTTACGAACCGGGACTAGACTCGCCAATGAGCAGTTCTTC.

This clone was recorded a few times. CDR3 DNA sequence: TGCAGCGTTCCCGGGACAGCTGCTAACTATGGCTACACCTTC. It codes for CSVPGTAANYGYTF. The V and J genes are TRBV29-1 and TRBJ1-2; 7 nucleotides agree with TRBD1. The CDR3 consists of 14 residues. Germline lookup yields CDR1 SQVTM and CDR2 ANQGSEA. V shed 5 bases and J 0 bases; nucleotides not matched to a gene: 6.

The rearrangement uses TRBV5-6 and TRBJ2-1; 8 positions match TRBD2. V lost 3 bases to trimming and J lost 5 bases; unmatched junction nucleotides: 7. The CDR3 covers 15 residues. Germline V CDR1 and CDR2: SGHDT, YYEEEE. Here the CDR3 reads CASSSLGGGHNEQFF. CDR3 bases: TGTGCCAGCAGCTCCCTCGGGGGGGGGCACAATGAGCAGTTCTTC. Supplemented by reference TRBV5-6 and TRBJ2-1, the full variable domain reads DAGVTQSPTHLIKTRGQQVTLRCSPKSGHDTVSWYQQALGQGPQFIFQYYEEEERQRGNFPDRFSGHQFPNYSSELNVNALLLGDSALYLCASSSLGGGHNEQFFGPGTRLTVL.

V and J are TRBV9 and TRBJ1-2; D is unclear. The CDR3 consists of 16 residues. From germline, CDR1 is SGDLS and CDR2 YYNGEE. The V and J ends lost 7 bases and 4 bases respectively, with 23 bases between them. CDR3 in amino acids: CASLRREPRVSYGYTF. The CDR3 DNA follows: TGTGCCAGCTTGAGGAGGGAGCCCCGGGTGTCCTATGGCTACACCTTC.

V is TRBV28 and J is TRBJ2-7, with TRBD1 identical over 9 bases. Germline CDR1 is MDHEN and CDR2 is SYDVKM. The length of the CDR3 is 13 residues. After removal of 6 bases from V and 4 bases from J, the junction contained 4 bases not matched to a gene. CDR3 region: CASRTGGAYEQYF. In DNA, the CDR3 is TGTGCCAGCAGGACAGGGGGGGCTTACGAGCAGTACTTC.

The V gene is TRBV6-5, the J gene TRBJ2-3, with TRBD2 matching over 9 bases. The CDR3 has 15 residues. Trimming at V came to 4 bases and at J to 3 bases, leaving 5 bases not matched to a gene. Germline-derived CDR1 and CDR2 are MNHEY and SVGAGI. The CDR3 here is CASSLGSGRTDTQYF. CDR3 bases: TGTGCCAGCAGTTTGGGTAGCGGGAGAACAGATACGCAGTATTTT.

The count of this clone is one. V gene TRBV28 combines with J gene TRBJ2-1, with a weak D call TRBD2 (6 bases). This CDR3 region has 14 residues. Trimming shortened V by 6 bases and J by 8 bases, and 17 bases separated the two germline ends. In germline, CDR1 is MDHEN, CDR2 SYDVKM. Here the CDR3 DNA reads TGTGCCAGCAGCCAAGGACTATCATCCCATGAGCAGTTCTTC. Amino acids: CASSQGLSSHEQFF.

V usage is TRBV27 and J usage is TRBJ2-5, with 7 bases fitting TRBD1. The J call may not be correct, given that the DNA end is closer to TRBJ2-7. The germline CDR1 and CDR2 sequences are MNHEY and SMNVEV (reference sequence). The CDR3 covers 13 residues. The CDR3 sequence: CASSRQGTYEQYF. CDR3 DNA: TGTGCCAGCAGTCGACAGGGAACTTACGAGCAGTACTTC.

The V gene is TRBV6-1, the J gene TRBJ1-1, with D possibly TRBD1 on 5 matching bases. Per the germline V gene, CDR1 is MNHNS and CDR2 is SASEGT. V lost 1 base and J lost 6, with 15 bases in between. CDR3 length: 15 amino acids. CDR3 bases: TGTGCCAGCAGTGAAGGGACCGGGGGTGGTGCTGAAGCTTTCTTT. This encodes CASSEGTGGGAEAFF.

This clone has a handful of counts. This chain uses TRBV19 with TRBJ1-2; 8 bases align to TRBD1. In germline, CDR1 is LNHDA, CDR2 SQIVND (reference sequence). V shed 4 bases, J shed 4 bases, and the junction held 8 bases outside the gene matches. The CDR3 runs 15 residues. For the CDR3, the DNA is TGTGCCAGTAGTACGCAAGACAGGGGAGGCTATGGCTACACCTTC. Its translation is CASSTQDRGGYGYTF.

The chain carries TRBV4-1 and TRBJ1-2; 7 bases line up with TRBD1. CDR1 is MGHRA and CDR2 is YSYEKL in the germline V gene. The CDR3 is 17 residues long. V lost 4 bases, J lost 5 bases, and 16 bases stayed unmatched. In DNA, the CDR3 is TGCGCCAGCAGCCCAAGGGCGGTGGTGAGGGGACAGTATGGCTACACCTTC. The encoded protein is CASSPRAVVRGQYGYTF.

The V and J genes are TRBV6-6 and TRBJ2-7; D might be TRBD2 (7 bases). V gave up 11 bases and J gave up 3 bases, with 20 bases separating them. CDR1 and CDR2 from the germline V gene are MNHNY and SVGAGI (reference sequence). The CDR3 extends over 14 amino acids. In DNA form, the CDR3 reads TGTGCCCGACGAGGGGGGGGGCGTTTCTACGAGCAGTACTTC. Protein: CARRGGGRFYEQYF.

This clone was seen a few times. The J gene is TRBJ2-2, the V gene TRBV5-1; TRBD2 aligns across 8 bases. V was pared by 0 bases and J by 1 base, with 2 bases of the junction left unmatched. CDR1 and CDR2 (germline): SGHRS, YFSETQ. The CDR3 is 16 residues long. The CDR3 region is CASSLGLAGNTGELFF. The DNA of the CDR3 is TGCGCCAGCAGCTTGGGGCTAGCGGGGAACACCGGGGAGCTGTTTTTT.

The V call is TRBV13, the J call TRBJ2-1, with TRBD1 matching 7 bases. Germline V CDR1 and CDR2: PRHDT, FYEKMQ (reference sequence). V was clipped by 7 bases and J by 7 bases; unmatched bases: 10. The CDR3 totals 14 residues. The CDR3 is CASNGEGARNEQFF. CDR3 in DNA: TGTGCCAGCAACGGTGAGGGGGCGCGTAATGAGCAGTTCTTC.

The rearrangement links TRBV11-3 to TRBJ2-7; 7 nucleotides line up with TRBD1. Germline CDR1 is SGHNT and CDR2 is YENEEA. Unmatched junction bases numbered 4, after V lost 5 bases and J lost 0 bases. This CDR3 is built from 14 residues. The CDR3 region has the DNA TGTGCCAGCAGCGGGACAGTACTCTCCTACGAGCAGTACTTC. Protein sequence: CASSGTVLSYEQYF.

As to this clone: An end of the junction does not agree with germline; a read error may underlie this. The chain couples TRBV7-7 to TRBJ2-5, with D perhaps TRBD2 (6 bases). The germline V gene encodes CDR1 SSHAT and CDR2 FNYEAQ (reference sequence). The CDR3 runs 14 residues. The CDR3 reads CASSLLRLEETQYF. Here the CDR3 DNA reads TGTGCTAGCAGCTTACTACGACTAGAAGAGACCCAGTACTTC.

The chain has TRBV29-1 and TRBJ2-7; D call uncertain. Germline V lookup: CDR1 SQVTM, CDR2 ANQGSEA. The CDR3 is made up of 10 amino acids. V lost 5 bases, J lost 9 bases, and 11 bases lay in between. In DNA, the CDR3 is TGCAGCGTTCCCAATCTAGGGCAGTACTTC. As protein: CSVPNLGQYF.

The V and J genes are TRBV5-1 and TRBJ2-3; possible D gene TRBD1, 6 bases. The CDR3 has 13 residues. Germline lookup yields CDR1 SGHRS and CDR2 YFSETQ. V lost 3 bases, J lost 10 bases, and 15 bases lay in between. In DNA form, the CDR3 reads TGCGCCAGCAGCTATGGGACACAGGCAGCGCAGTATTTT. It is translated as CASSYGTQAAQYF.

The rearrangement uses TRBV5-1 and TRBJ1-1; D gene unclear. The CDR3 length is 14 residues. The germline V gene encodes CDR1 SGHRS and CDR2 YFSETQ. Trimming shortened V by 4 bases and J by 0 bases, and 10 bases separated the two germline ends. The CDR3 nucleotides are TGCGCCAGCAGCACCGACAACATGAACACTGAAGCTTTCTTT. It specifies CASSTDNMNTEAFF. The full variable domain, completed using reference TRBV5-1 and TRBJ1-1, is KAGVTQTPRYLIKTRGQQVTLSCSPISGHRSVSWYQQTPGQGLQFLFEYFSETQRNKGNFPGRFSGRQFSNSRSEMNVSTLELGDSALYLCASSTDNMNTEAFFGQGTRLTVV.

This clone was observed a handful of times. The CDR3 does not close with the conserved phenylalanine or tryptophan, likely indicating a read error. This chain connects TRBV5-1 to TRBJ1-2, with no clear D. The CDR3 loop spans 14 amino acids. The germline V gene has CDR1 SGHRS and CDR2 YFSETQ. CDR3 amino acids: CASSRDGGGYVYTL. The CDR3 bases are TGCGCCAGCAGCCGCGACGGAGGCGGCTATGTCTACACCCTC.

This clone appeared a single time. V is TRBV5-6 and J is TRBJ1-2; 7 bases are a match to TRBD1. Germline assignment: CDR1 SGHDT and CDR2 YYEEEE. J gave up 4 bases and V 4 bases, and 4 bases lay outside the gene matches. The CDR3 extends over 13 amino acids. Here the CDR3 reads CASSPTGTYGYTF. Written as DNA, the CDR3 is TGTGCCAGCAGCCCGACAGGGACCTATGGCTACACCTTC.